The clone carrying this T cell receptor (beta chain) was observed a few times. Its specificity is not known. This sample was taken from a study of T cell repertoires in cytomegalovirus infection. The wider study: CMV infection together with matching HLA type was indicated by public TCR beta signatures. Study-wide results and caveats: Summed frequency of public TCR beta families distinguished CMV carriers with the relevant HLA.

TCRdb used MiXCR to reprocess the reads, holding one entry per CDR3 protein. The table has around 530,000 distinct CDR3 sequences, less than 30% seen once. V was cut by 0 bases and J by 4 bases, with 7 bases left in between. The CDR3 is 13 amino acids. Germline CDR1 reads MNHEY; CDR2 reads SVGAGI. The V call is TRBV6-5, the J call TRBJ2-7; the D call may be TRBD1 or TRBD2 (5 bases each). Sequences were obtained from PBMCs. The receptor was derived from a human donor in good health (CMV status not recorded). Some clones in this sample may be carry-over from other donors' samples. The CDR3, as DNA: TGTGCCAGCAGTTACTCGGGGGAGTACGAGCAGTACTTC. As protein: CASSYSGEYEQYF.